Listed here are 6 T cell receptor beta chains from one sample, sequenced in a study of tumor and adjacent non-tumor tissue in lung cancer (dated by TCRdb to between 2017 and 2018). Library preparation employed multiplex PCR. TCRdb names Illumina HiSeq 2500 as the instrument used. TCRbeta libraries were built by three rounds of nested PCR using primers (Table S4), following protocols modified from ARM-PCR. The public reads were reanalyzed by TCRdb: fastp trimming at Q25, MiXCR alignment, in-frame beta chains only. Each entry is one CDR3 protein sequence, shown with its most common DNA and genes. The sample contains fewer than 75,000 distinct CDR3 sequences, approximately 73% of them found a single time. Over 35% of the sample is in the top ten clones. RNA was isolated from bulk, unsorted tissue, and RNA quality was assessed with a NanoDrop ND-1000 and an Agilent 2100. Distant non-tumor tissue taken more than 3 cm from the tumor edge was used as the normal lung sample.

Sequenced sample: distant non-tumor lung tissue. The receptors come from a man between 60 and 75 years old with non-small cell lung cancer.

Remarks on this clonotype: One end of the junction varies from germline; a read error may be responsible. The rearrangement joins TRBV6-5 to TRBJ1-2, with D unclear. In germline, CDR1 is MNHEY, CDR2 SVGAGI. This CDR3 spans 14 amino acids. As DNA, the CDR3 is TGTGTCAGCAGTTATCACCTAGGCAACTATGGCTACACCTTC. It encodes CVSSYHLGNYGYTF.

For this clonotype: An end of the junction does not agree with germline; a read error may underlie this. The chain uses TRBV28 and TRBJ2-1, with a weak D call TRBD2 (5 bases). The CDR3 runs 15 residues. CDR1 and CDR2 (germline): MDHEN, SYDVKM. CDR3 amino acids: CASSGGLTSYNQHFF. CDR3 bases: TGTGCCAGCAGTGGCGGACTTACCTCCTACAATCAGCATTTCTTC. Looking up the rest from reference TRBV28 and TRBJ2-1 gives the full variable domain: DVKVTQSSRYLVKRTGEKVFLECVQDMDHENMFWYRQDPGLGLRLIYFSYDVKMKEKGDIPEGYSVSREKKERFSLILESASTNQTSMYLCASSGGLTSYNQHFFGPGTRLTVL.

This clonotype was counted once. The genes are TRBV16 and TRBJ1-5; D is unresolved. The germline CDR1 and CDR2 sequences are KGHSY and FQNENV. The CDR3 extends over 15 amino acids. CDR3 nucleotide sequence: TGTGTCGGTAGCCAAATCGACGCCTTAAATCAGCCCCAGCATTTT. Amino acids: CVGSQIDALNQPQHF.

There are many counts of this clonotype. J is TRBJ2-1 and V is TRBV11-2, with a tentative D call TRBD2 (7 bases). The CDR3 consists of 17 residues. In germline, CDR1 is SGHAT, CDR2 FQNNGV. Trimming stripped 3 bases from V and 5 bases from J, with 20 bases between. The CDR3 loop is CASSFSGGGAGNNEQFF. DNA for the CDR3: TGTGCCAGCAGCTTTAGTGGGGGCGGAGCGGGGAACAATGAGCAGTTCTTC.

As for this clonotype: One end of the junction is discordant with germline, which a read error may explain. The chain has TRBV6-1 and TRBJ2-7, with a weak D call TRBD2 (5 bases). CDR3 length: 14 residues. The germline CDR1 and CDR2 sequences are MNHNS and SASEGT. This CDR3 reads CASSESLDFYEQYF. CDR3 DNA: TGTGCCAGCAGTGAAAGCCTGGACTTCTACGAGCAGTACTTT.

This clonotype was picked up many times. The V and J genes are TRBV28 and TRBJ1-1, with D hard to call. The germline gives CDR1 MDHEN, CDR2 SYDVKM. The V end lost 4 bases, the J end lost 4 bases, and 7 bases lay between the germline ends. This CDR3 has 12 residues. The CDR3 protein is CASSSTATEAFF. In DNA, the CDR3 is TGTGCCAGCAGTTCGACTGCCACTGAAGCTTTCTTT.